A single sample is the source of the 8 T cell receptor beta chains below, sequenced in a study of T cell repertoires in ileal Crohn's disease. Using immunoSEQ multiplex PCR, the repertoire was profiled, and TCRdb retains in-frame clones only, with some absent. There are approximately 12,000 clones in the sample; just over 75% occur only once, and less than 5.5% lies in the top ten. The sequencing sample was made of ileal tissue. The source of these receptors is an adult with Crohn's disease.

The chain carries TRBV6-1 and TRBJ1-2, with D hard to call. Germline V gives CDR1 MNHNS, CDR2 SASEGT. Trimming cost V 2 bases and J 4 bases, with 17 bases left between them. The CDR3 runs 16 residues. The CDR3 loop reads CASSENVETPGYGYTF. DNA for the CDR3: TGTGCCAGCAGTGAAAACGTTGAGACACCAGGCTATGGCTACACCTTC.

This clone was detected only a few times. Here the CDR3 reads CASRTRGGSFTELLAKNIQYF. CDR3 sequence (DNA): TGTGCCAGCAGGACACGGGGTGGCAGCTTCACCGAGTTACTAGCCAAAAACATTCAGTACTTC. V and J are TRBV13 and TRBJ2-4, with D perhaps matching TRBD2 (5 bases). This CDR3 comprises 21 residues. Germline CDR1 PRHDT, CDR2 FYEKMQ (reference sequence). Trimming cost V 6 bases and J 0 bases, with 30 bases left between them.

The V and J genes are TRBV6-5 and TRBJ1-2, with D possibly matching TRBD1 (6 bases). This CDR3 comprises 15 residues. V shed 6 bases and J shed 7 bases, with 21 bases lying between them. Germline V lookup: CDR1 MNHEY, CDR2 SVGAGI. CDR3 DNA: TGTGCCAGCAGCCGGGGGGGGGACACCTACGGTGGCTACACCTTC. Amino acids: CASSRGGDTYGGYTF.

The gene calls are TRBV28 and TRBJ2-7; maybe TRBD2 (6 bases). V was clipped by 3 bases and J by 5 bases, with 17 bases between them. The V gene's germline CDR1 is MDHEN and CDR2 SYDVKM. The CDR3 length is 15 residues. CDR3 sequence: CASSLVSGSGNEQYF. Here the CDR3 DNA reads TGTGCCAGCAGTTTGGTATCCGGGAGTGGGAACGAGCAGTACTTC.

The chain is built from TRBV28 and TRBJ2-7, with TRBD2 as a possible D gene (6 bases). This CDR3 spans 12 amino acids. Per the germline V gene, CDR1 is MDHEN and CDR2 is SYDVKM. V lost 6 bases and J lost 3, with 9 bases in between. For the CDR3, the DNA is TGTGCCAGCAGCCGGAGGGGCTACGAGCAGTACTTC. Its translation: CASSRRGYEQYF. Drawing the rest from reference TRBV28 and TRBJ2-7, the complete variable domain is DVKVTQSSRYLVKRTGEKVFLECVQDMDHENMFWYRQDPGLGLRLIYFSYDVKMKEKGDIPEGYSVSREKKERFSLILESASTNQTSMYLCASSRRGYEQYFGPGTRLTVT.

J is TRBJ2-3 and V is TRBV27; D ambiguous. V lost 5 bases and J 2 bases, leaving 14 bases between the germline ends. Germline V gives CDR1 MNHEY, CDR2 SMNVEV (reference sequence). The CDR3 covers 15 residues. This CDR3 is CASSIADRATDTQYF. CDR3 nucleotide sequence: TGTGCCAGCAGTATAGCAGATAGAGCCACAGATACGCAGTATTTT.

The chain employs TRBV14 and TRBJ2-5; the D gene is possibly TRBD2 (6 bases). The V and J ends lost 0 bases and 5 bases respectively, with 10 bases between them. CDR1 SGHDN and CDR2 FVKESK come from the germline V gene. The CDR3 sequence is 14 residues long. The CDR3 coding sequence is TGTGCCAGCAGCCAAGACGGGGCGGGGGAGACCCAGTACTTC. The encoded protein is CASSQDGAGETQYF. The full variable domain, with the rest looked up from reference TRBV14 and TRBJ2-5, is EAGVTQFPSHSVIEKGQTVTLRCDPISGHDNLYWYRRVMGKEIKFLLHFVKESKQDESGMPNNRFLAERTGGTYSTLKVQPAELEDSGVYFCASSQDGAGETQYFGPGTRLLVL.

V gene TRBV30 combines with J gene TRBJ1-3; TRBD1 matches at 8 bases. V lost 1 base and J lost 4; bases outside the gene matches: 6. Germline V gene data show CDR1 as GTSNPN and CDR2 as SVGIG (reference sequence). The CDR3 spans 15 residues. The CDR3: CAWSDQGARGNTIYF. In DNA, the CDR3 is TGTGCCTGGAGTGATCAGGGGGCAAGAGGAAACACCATATATTTT.